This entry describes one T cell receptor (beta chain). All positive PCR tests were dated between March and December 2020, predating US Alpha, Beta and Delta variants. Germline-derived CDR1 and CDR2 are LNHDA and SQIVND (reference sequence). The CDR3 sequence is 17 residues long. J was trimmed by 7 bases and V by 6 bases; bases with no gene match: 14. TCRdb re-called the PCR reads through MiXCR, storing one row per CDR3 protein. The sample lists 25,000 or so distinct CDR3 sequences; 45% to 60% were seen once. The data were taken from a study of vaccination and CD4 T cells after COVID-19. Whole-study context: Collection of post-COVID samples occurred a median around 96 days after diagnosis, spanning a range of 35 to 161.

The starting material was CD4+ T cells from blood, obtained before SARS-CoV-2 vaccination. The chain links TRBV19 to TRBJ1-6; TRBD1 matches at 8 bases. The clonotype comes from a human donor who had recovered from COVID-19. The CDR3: CASSRILDRVANSPLHF. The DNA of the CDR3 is TGTGCCAGTAGCCGAATTCTGGACAGGGTGGCGAATTCACCCCTCCACTTT. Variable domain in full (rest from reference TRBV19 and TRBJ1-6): DGGITQSPKYLFRKEGQNVTLSCEQNLNHDAMYWYRQDPGQGLRLIYYSQIVNDFQKGDIAEGYSVSREKKESFPLTVTSAQKNPTAFYLCASSRILDRVANSPLHFGNGTRLTVT.